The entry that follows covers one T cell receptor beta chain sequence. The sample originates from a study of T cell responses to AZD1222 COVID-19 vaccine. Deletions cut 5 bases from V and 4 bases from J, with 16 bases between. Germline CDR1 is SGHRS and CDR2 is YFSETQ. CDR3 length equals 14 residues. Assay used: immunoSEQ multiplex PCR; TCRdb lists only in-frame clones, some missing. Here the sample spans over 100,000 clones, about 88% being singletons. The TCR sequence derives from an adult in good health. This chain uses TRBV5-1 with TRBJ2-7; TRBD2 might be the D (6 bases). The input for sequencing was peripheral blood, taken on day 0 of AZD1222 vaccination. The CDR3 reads CASSRGGNNYEQYF. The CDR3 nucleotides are TGCGCCAGCAGTCGAGGCGGGAATAATTACGAGCAGTACTTC.